This TCR beta chain originates from a study of STAT5B mutations in CD4+ large granular lymphocyte leukemia. About the research overall: Healthy donors showed HLA-associated enrichment of the CDR3 'QG' motif.

This was a survey-level run. The method was immunoSEQ multiplex PCR; TCRdb's version includes in-frame clones alone and lacks a portion of them. The sample includes fewer than 45,000 clones, around 85% of them seen just once. Per germline, CDR1 MNHNS and CDR2 SASEGT. Trimming cost V 1 base and J 2 bases, with 9 bases left between them. The CDR3 contains 14 residues. Study findings and constraints: TRBV06-family usage was enriched in top patient clones (8/27) versus controls (2/35). Without putative leukemic clones, patient CD4-sorted repertoires remained more clonal than healthy CD4+ repertoires.

About this clone itself: Its antigen is undetermined.

The V call is TRBV6-1, the J call TRBJ2-7; D unclear. The receptor comes from a human donor in good health. The source material was CD4+ T cells from blood buffy coats. CDR3 sequence (DNA): TGTGCCAGCAGTGAAGGAAACTGGGCCTACGAGCAGTACTTC. Its translation is CASSEGNWAYEQYF.